The clone carrying this TCR beta chain was detected only once. The record originates from a study of blood T cell repertoires in COVID-19. Original handling: Reference gene primer amplification gave nucleated cell count estimates. Assay: immunoSEQ multiplex PCR; the TCRdb copy retains only in-frame clones and omits some. That table furnishes V, J and clone size, whereas the DNA furnished D and trimming. The sample holds approximately 170,000 clones, over 75% seen once. Enrolled through a virtual design, the participants were between 18 and 89 years of age and came from some 25 US areas. This sequence was found in a man in his forties who had recovered from COVID-19. Input material: PBMCs or T cells enriched from blood (not recorded which).

The CDR3 nucleotides read TGTGCCTGGAGCAACAGGGCGAACACTGAAGCTTTCTTT. This gives the protein CAWSNRANTEAFF. The chain joins TRBV30 to TRBJ1-1, with D maybe TRBD1 (6 bases). The germline gives CDR1 GTSNPN, CDR2 SVGIG (reference sequence). V was cut by 3 bases and J by 1 base, with 9 bases left in between. The CDR3 covers 13 residues.